A selection of T cell receptor beta chains follows, all from one sample in a study of cytomegalovirus exposure and HLA in healthy donors. Generated by immunoSEQ multiplex PCR, the TCRdb table keeps only in-frame clones and is missing some. The table records around 160,000 clones, approximately 78% of them present only once. Sequencing was done on a sample of PBMCs. The receptors were gathered from a male donor in good health and CMV-seropositive. The CDR3 runs from the conserved cysteine through the conserved F or W. Fields, in order: J gene, V gene, D gene, clone size, CDR3 protein, CDR3 DNA. D genes are given only for firm matches. The size entry is marked missing in some rows and otherwise reads once, few, many or a size class.

j_gene: TRBJ2-7
v_gene: TRBV11-3
d_gene: NA
abundance: NA
CDR3aa: CASSPGWSYEQYF
CDR3nt: TGTGCCAGCAGCCCGGGGTGGAGTTACGAGCAGTACTTC

j_gene: TRBJ2-7
v_gene: TRBV7-2
d_gene: TRBD2
abundance: NA
CDR3aa: CASSYSGSYEQYF
CDR3nt: TGTGCCAGCAGCTATAGCGGGAGCTACGAGCAGTACTTC

j_gene: TRBJ2-1
v_gene: TRBV28
d_gene: TRBD2
abundance: NA
CDR3aa: CASSLPSGLGEQFF
CDR3nt: TGTGCCAGCAGTTTGCCTAGCGGGCTTGGTGAGCAGTTCTTC

j_gene: TRBJ2-7
v_gene: TRBV5-1
d_gene: NA
abundance: NA
CDR3aa: CASSLAVSYEQYF
CDR3nt: TGCGCCAGCAGCTTAGCCGTCTCCTACGAGCAGTACTTC

j_gene: TRBJ2-1
v_gene: TRBV19
d_gene: TRBD2
abundance: NA
CDR3aa: CASRAPLGSGSSYNEQFF
CDR3nt: TGTGCCAGTAGGGCCCCTTTGGGTAGCGGGAGCTCCTACAATGAGCAGTTCTTC

j_gene: TRBJ2-5
v_gene: TRBV2
d_gene: TRBD2
abundance: NA
CDR3aa: CASSLVRGGEGETQYF
CDR3nt: TGTGCCAGCAGTTTAGTGCGGGGAGGGGAAGGGGAGACCCAGTACTTC

j_gene: TRBJ2-3
v_gene: TRBV5-4
d_gene: TRBD1
abundance: NA
CDR3aa: CASKGASDTDTQYF
CDR3nt: TGTGCCAGCAAGGGGGCCTCAGACACAGATACGCAGTATTTT

j_gene: TRBJ2-7
v_gene: TRBV11-3
d_gene: NA
abundance: NA
CDR3aa: CASSLERGTASSYEQYF
CDR3nt: TGTGCCAGCAGCTTAGAACGGGGGACCGCGAGCTCCTACGAGCAGTACTTC

j_gene: TRBJ1-4
v_gene: TRBV28
d_gene: TRBD1
abundance: once
CDR3aa: CASRPGGRGEKLFF
CDR3nt: TGTGCCAGCAGGCCAGGGGGACGGGGTGAAAAACTGTTTTTT

j_gene: TRBJ1-1
v_gene: TRBV23-1
d_gene: NA
abundance: NA
CDR3aa: CASSQGEGKNTEAFF
CDR3nt: TGCGCCAGCAGTCAAGGGGAGGGCAAGAACACTGAAGCTTTCTTT

j_gene: TRBJ1-4
v_gene: TRBV5-4
d_gene: NA
abundance: once
CDR3aa: CASSSPDGANEKLFF
CDR3nt: TGTGCCAGCAGCTCCCCCGACGGGGCTAATGAAAAACTGTTTTTT

j_gene: TRBJ1-2
v_gene: TRBV5-6
d_gene: TRBD1
abundance: NA
CDR3aa: CASSLPKTGGGPNYGYTF
CDR3nt: TGTGCCAGCAGCTTGCCCAAGACAGGGGGCGGACCTAACTATGGCTACACCTTC

j_gene: TRBJ1-2
v_gene: TRBV6-6
d_gene: NA
abundance: NA
CDR3aa: CASSPTPGSANYGYTF
CDR3nt: TGTGCCAGCAGTCCAACTCCGGGGAGTGCTAACTATGGCTACACCTTC

j_gene: TRBJ2-7
v_gene: TRBV7-2
d_gene: NA
abundance: NA
CDR3aa: CASSHPGAYEQYF
CDR3nt: TGTGCCAGCAGCCACCCAGGGGCCTACGAGCAGTACTTC

j_gene: TRBJ2-2
v_gene: TRBV5-1
d_gene: TRBD2
abundance: NA
CDR3aa: CASSLSLAGNTGELFF
CDR3nt: TGCGCCAGCAGCTTGAGCCTAGCGGGTAACACCGGGGAGCTGTTTTTT

j_gene: TRBJ1-1
v_gene: TRBV19
d_gene: NA
abundance: once
CDR3aa: CASSRGGRGGTEAFF
CDR3nt: TGTGCCAGTAGTCGTGGAGGTAGGGGAGGCACTGAAGCTTTCTTT

j_gene: TRBJ2-6
v_gene: TRBV27
d_gene: NA
abundance: NA
CDR3aa: CASSLRVLDLSLGGNVLTF
CDR3nt: TGTGCCAGCAGTTTGAGGGTATTGGACCTCTCTCTGGGTGGCAACGTCCTGACTTTC

j_gene: TRBJ1-5
v_gene: TRBV18
d_gene: TRBD1
abundance: NA
CDR3aa: CASSTTGDQTQPQHF
CDR3nt: TGTGCCAGCTCTACGACAGGGGACCAGACTCAGCCCCAGCATTTT

j_gene: TRBJ2-3
v_gene: TRBV5-1
d_gene: TRBD2
abundance: few
CDR3aa: CASSPGLALADTQYF
CDR3nt: TGCGCCAGCAGCCCGGGACTAGCTTTAGCAGATACGCAGTATTTT

j_gene: TRBJ1-1
v_gene: TRBV5-1
d_gene: NA
abundance: NA
CDR3aa: CASSSPGQLNTEAFF
CDR3nt: TGCGCCAGCAGCTCCCCGGGACAACTGAACACTGAAGCTTTCTTT

j_gene: TRBJ2-7
v_gene: TRBV6-6
d_gene: NA
abundance: few
CDR3aa: CASSYLIYEQYF
CDR3nt: TGTGCCAGCAGTTACCTTATCTACGAGCAGTACTTC

j_gene: TRBJ1-5
v_gene: TRBV18
d_gene: NA
abundance: NA
CDR3aa: CASSPQDSNQPQHF
CDR3nt: TGTGCCAGCTCACCCCAGGATAGCAATCAGCCCCAGCATTTT

j_gene: TRBJ2-7
v_gene: TRBV18
d_gene: TRBD2
abundance: NA
CDR3aa: CASSSGLANSHEQYF
CDR3nt: TGTGCCAGCTCATCGGGACTAGCAAACTCTCACGAGCAGTACTTC

j_gene: TRBJ2-3
v_gene: TRBV9
d_gene: TRBD2
abundance: NA
CDR3aa: CASSVTSGSTDTQYF
CDR3nt: TGTGCCAGCAGCGTCACTAGCGGGAGCACAGATACGCAGTATTTT

j_gene: TRBJ2-5
v_gene: TRBV5-4
d_gene: NA
abundance: NA
CDR3aa: CASSLYGSETQYF
CDR3nt: TGTGCCAGCAGCTTGTACGGGAGCGAGACCCAGTACTTC

j_gene: TRBJ2-7
v_gene: TRBV7-2
d_gene: NA
abundance: NA
CDR3aa: CASSLDYGWNEQYF
CDR3nt: TGTGCCAGCAGCTTAGACTACGGGTGGAACGAGCAGTACTTC

j_gene: TRBJ1-1
v_gene: TRBV7-2
d_gene: NA
abundance: few
CDR3aa: CASSLYDRNTEAFF
CDR3nt: TGTGCCAGCAGCTTATACGACAGGAACACTGAAGCTTTCTTT

j_gene: TRBJ1-5
v_gene: TRBV28
d_gene: TRBD1
abundance: once
CDR3aa: CASSPRTGGGRLGDQPQHF
CDR3nt: TGTGCCAGCAGCCCGCGGACAGGGGGCGGGCGATTAGGCGATCAGCCCCAGCATTTT

j_gene: TRBJ1-1
v_gene: TRBV28
d_gene: NA
abundance: once
CDR3aa: CASCLQVSNTEAFF
CDR3nt: TGTGCCAGCTGTTTACAGGTGTCGAACACTGAAGCTTTCTTT

j_gene: TRBJ1-1
v_gene: TRBV18
d_gene: TRBD1
abundance: NA
CDR3aa: CASSPSAGTENTEAFF
CDR3nt: TGTGCCAGCTCACCTTCGGCCGGGACAGAGAACACTGAAGCTTTCTTT

j_gene: TRBJ1-5
v_gene: TRBV29-1
d_gene: TRBD1
abundance: once
CDR3aa: CSVVGQGEDQPQHF
CDR3nt: TGCAGCGTTGTGGGACAGGGGGAGGATCAGCCCCAGCATTTT

j_gene: TRBJ2-1
v_gene: TRBV4-1
d_gene: NA
abundance: NA
CDR3aa: CASSQPTGASDYNEQFF
CDR3nt: TGCGCCAGCAGCCAGCCAACTGGGGCTAGCGACTACAATGAGCAGTTCTTC

j_gene: TRBJ1-1
v_gene: TRBV27
d_gene: TRBD1
abundance: once
CDR3aa: CASSFSGTGNEAFF
CDR3nt: TGTGCCAGCAGTTTCTCCGGGACAGGGAATGAAGCTTTCTTT

j_gene: TRBJ2-3
v_gene: TRBV28
d_gene: TRBD2
abundance: NA
CDR3aa: CASSPLAGAGDTQYF
CDR3nt: TGTGCCAGCAGTCCCCTAGCGGGAGCGGGTGATACGCAGTATTTT

j_gene: TRBJ2-2
v_gene: TRBV6-6
d_gene: NA
abundance: NA
CDR3aa: CASRPGFEGELFF
CDR3nt: TGTGCCAGCAGACCAGGCTTCGAGGGGGAGCTGTTTTTT

j_gene: TRBJ2-2
v_gene: TRBV30
d_gene: NA
abundance: NA
CDR3aa: CAWIVPYLVGTGELFF
CDR3nt: TGTGCCTGGATCGTCCCATATCTAGTGGGCACCGGGGAGCTGTTTTTT

j_gene: TRBJ2-7
v_gene: TRBV5-4
d_gene: TRBD2
abundance: NA
CDR3aa: CASSPLPTSGNGYEQYF
CDR3nt: TGTGCCAGCAGCCCCCTCCCGACTAGCGGGAACGGCTACGAGCAGTACTTC

j_gene: TRBJ2-1
v_gene: TRBV7-9
d_gene: NA
abundance: NA
CDR3aa: CASSSSLGGIYNEQFF
CDR3nt: TGTGCCAGCAGCTCTAGCCTCGGGGGTATATACAATGAGCAGTTCTTC

j_gene: TRBJ2-7
v_gene: TRBV27
d_gene: TRBD1
abundance: NA
CDR3aa: CASSLLGTGKSEQYF
CDR3nt: TGTGCCAGCAGTTTACTGGGGACAGGGAAGAGCGAGCAGTACTTC

j_gene: TRBJ2-2
v_gene: TRBV10-3
d_gene: NA
abundance: NA
CDR3aa: CAISERRDTGELFF
CDR3nt: TGTGCCATCAGTGAGAGGAGGGACACCGGGGAGCTGTTTTTT

j_gene: TRBJ1-1
v_gene: TRBV29-1
d_gene: NA
abundance: NA
CDR3aa: CSAGGGTF
CDR3nt: TGCAGCGCCGGTGGCGGGACCTTT